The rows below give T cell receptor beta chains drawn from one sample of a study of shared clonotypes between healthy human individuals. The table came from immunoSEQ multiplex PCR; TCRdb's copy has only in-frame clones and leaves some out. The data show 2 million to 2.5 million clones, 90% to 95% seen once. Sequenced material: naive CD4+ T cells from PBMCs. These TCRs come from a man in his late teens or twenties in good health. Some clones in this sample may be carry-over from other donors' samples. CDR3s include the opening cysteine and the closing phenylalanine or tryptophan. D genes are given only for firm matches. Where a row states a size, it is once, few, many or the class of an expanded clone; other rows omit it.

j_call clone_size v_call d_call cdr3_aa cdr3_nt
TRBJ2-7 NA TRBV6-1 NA CASSEGAVKQYF TGTGCCAGCAGTGAAGGGGCGGTGAAGCAGTACTTC
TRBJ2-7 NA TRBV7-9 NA CASSSMTENYEQYF TGTGCCAGCAGCTCCATGACCGAGAACTACGAGCAGTACTTC
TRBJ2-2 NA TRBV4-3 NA CASSPELETGELFF TGCGCCAGCAGCCCAGAATTGGAGACCGGGGAGCTGTTTTTT
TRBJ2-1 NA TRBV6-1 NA CASSEDGRGYEQFF TGTGCCAGCAGTGAGGACGGGAGAGGATATGAGCAGTTCTTC
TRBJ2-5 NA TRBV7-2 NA CASSPRTPQETQYF TGTGCCAGCAGCCCTCGGACCCCTCAAGAGACCCAGTACTTC
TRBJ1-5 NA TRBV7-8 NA CASSLEAEWYSNQPQHF TGTGCCAGCAGCTTAGAGGCCGAATGGTATAGCAATCAGCCCCAGCATTTT
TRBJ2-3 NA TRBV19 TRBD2 CASSTFRTSGGTDTQYF TGTGCCAGTAGTACTTTCCGGACTAGCGGGGGCACAGATACGCAGTATTTT
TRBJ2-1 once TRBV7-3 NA CASSLTGSSYNEQFF TGTGCCAGCAGCTTAACTGGGAGCTCCTACAATGAGCAGTTCTTC
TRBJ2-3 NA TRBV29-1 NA CSVVRDTYTDTQYF TGCAGCGTGGTTAGGGACACCTACACAGATACGCAGTATTTT
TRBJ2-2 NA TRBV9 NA CASSAPTGTVTGELFF TGTGCCAGCAGCGCCCCGACAGGGACTGTCACCGGGGAGCTGTTTTTT
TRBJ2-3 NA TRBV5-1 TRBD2 CASSLASGSVTDTQYF TGCGCCAGCAGCCTAGCTAGCGGGAGTGTGACAGATACGCAGTATTTT
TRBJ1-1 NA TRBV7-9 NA CASSVDGNTEAFF TGTGCCAGCAGCGTTGATGGGAACACTGAAGCTTTCTTT
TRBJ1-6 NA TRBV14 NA CASSQATGHNSPLHF TGTGCCAGCAGCCAAGCGACAGGCCATAATTCACCCCTCCACTTT
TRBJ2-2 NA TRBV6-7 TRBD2 CARPSSGSLGWSTGELFF TGTGCCAGGCCCTCTAGCGGGAGCCTGGGGTGGTCCACCGGGGAGCTGTTTTTT
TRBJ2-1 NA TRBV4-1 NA CASSPMSDGRSYNEQFF TGCGCCAGCAGCCCTATGTCGGACGGGAGATCCTACAATGAGCAGTTCTTC
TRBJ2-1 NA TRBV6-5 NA CASRAGSLMQFF TGTGCCAGCAGGGCCGGATCACTCATGCAGTTCTTC
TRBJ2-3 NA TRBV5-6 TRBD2 CASTNPMTSGKDTQYF TGTGCCAGCACCAACCCTATGACTAGCGGGAAGGATACGCAGTATTTT
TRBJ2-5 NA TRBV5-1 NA CASSFTKETQYF TGCGCCAGCAGCTTCACTAAAGAGACCCAGTACTTC
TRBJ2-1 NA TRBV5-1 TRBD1 CASSMDRAYNEQFF TGCGCCAGCAGCATGGACAGGGCCTACAATGAGCAGTTCTTC
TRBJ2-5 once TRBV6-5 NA CASFGGETQYF TGTGCCAGCTTTGGGGGGGAGACCCAGTACTTC
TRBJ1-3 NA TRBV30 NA CAWSVTYSGNTIYF TGTGCCTGGAGTGTTACATACTCTGGAAACACCATATATTTT
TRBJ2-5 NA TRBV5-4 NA CASSLAGESLETQYF TGTGCCAGCAGCTTGGCCGGTGAGAGTCTAGAGACCCAGTACTTC
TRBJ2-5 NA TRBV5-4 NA CASSPLGGIQETQYF TGTGCCAGCAGCCCCCTAGGGGGAATTCAAGAGACCCAGTACTTC
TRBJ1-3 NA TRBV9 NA CASSAGIENTIYF TGTGCCAGCAGCGCAGGGATCGAAAACACCATATATTTT
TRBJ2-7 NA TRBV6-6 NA CASSTPGKGWSYEQYF TGTGCCAGCAGTACGCCTGGTAAGGGTTGGTCCTACGAGCAGTACTTC
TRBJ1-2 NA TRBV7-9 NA CASSSYGYTF TGTGCCAGCAGCTCCTATGGCTACACCTTC
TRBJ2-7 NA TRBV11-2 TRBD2 CASSSVSGSYEQYF TGTGCCAGCAGCTCGGTTAGCGGGTCGTACGAGCAGTACTTC
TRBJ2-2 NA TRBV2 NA CASSDEGFNTGELFF TGTGCCAGCAGTGATGAGGGGTTCAACACCGGGGAGCTGTTTTTT
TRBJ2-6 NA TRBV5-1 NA CASSWGQEVSGANVLTF TGCGCCAGCAGCTGGGGGCAGGAGGTATCTGGGGCCAACGTCCTGACTTTC
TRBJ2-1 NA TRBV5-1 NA CASSLEAVREQFF TGCGCCAGCAGCTTGGAGGCGGTCCGTGAGCAGTTCTTC
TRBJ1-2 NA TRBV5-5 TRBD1 CASSGEGAVNYGYTF TGTGCCAGCAGCGGAGAGGGGGCGGTGAACTATGGCTACACCTTC
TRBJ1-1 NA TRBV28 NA CASTHGGAGAEAFF TGTGCCAGCACCCACGGGGGGGCGGGCGCTGAAGCTTTCTTT
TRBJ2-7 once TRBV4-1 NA CASSQDPASSTYEQYF TGCGCCAGCAGCCAAGATCCGGCTAGCAGTACCTACGAGCAGTACTTC
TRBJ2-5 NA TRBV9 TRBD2 CASSEGPSGRGQETQYF TGTGCCAGCAGCGAGGGGCCCAGCGGGAGAGGCCAAGAGACCCAGTACTTC
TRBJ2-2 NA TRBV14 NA CASSQDLRNTGELFF TGTGCCAGCAGCCAAGACCTGAGAAACACCGGGGAGCTGTTTTTT
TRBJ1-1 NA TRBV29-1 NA CSVSKPLDSGGTEAFF TGCAGCGTTTCCAAACCCCTGGACAGCGGGGGGACTGAAGCTTTCTTT